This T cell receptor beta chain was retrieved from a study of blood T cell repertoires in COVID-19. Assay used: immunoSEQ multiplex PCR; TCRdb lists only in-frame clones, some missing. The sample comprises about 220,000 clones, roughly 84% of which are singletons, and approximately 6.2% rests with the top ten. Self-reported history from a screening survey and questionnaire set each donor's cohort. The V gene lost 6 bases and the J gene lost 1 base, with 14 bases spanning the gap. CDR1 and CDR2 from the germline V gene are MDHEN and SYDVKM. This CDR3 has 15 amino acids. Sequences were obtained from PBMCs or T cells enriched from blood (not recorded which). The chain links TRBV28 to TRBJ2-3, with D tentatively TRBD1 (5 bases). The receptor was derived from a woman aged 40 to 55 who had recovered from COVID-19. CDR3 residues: CASSSGYTRTDTQYF. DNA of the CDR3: TGTGCCAGCAGCTCAGGGTATACCCGCACAGATACGCAGTATTTT.